The 12 T cell receptor beta chains below were found in one sample sequenced in a study of Graves' ophthalmopathy and Graves' hyperthyroidism. RNA transcripts were the source from which TCR beta CDR3 regions were amplified. Amplification began with first-round RT-PCR using HTBI primers, then second-round multiplex PCR was performed. TCRdb called the multiplex PCR reads again in MiXCR, with one record for every CDR3 protein. The sample lists 1 million to 1.3 million distinct CDR3 sequences; less than 45% were seen once. Material for sequencing was peripheral blood or thyroid tissue (not recorded which). These receptor sequences come from an adult man with Graves' hyperthyroidism.

At least ten counts were recorded for this clonotype. This chain joins TRBV19 and TRBJ1-5, with 9 bases aligning to TRBD1. This CDR3 spans 15 amino acids. The germline V gene has CDR1 LNHDA and CDR2 SQIVND (reference sequence). The J segment lost 7 bases and the V segment lost 4 bases, leaving 8 bases of the junction unmatched. CDR3 in DNA: TGTGCCAGTAGTACGACAGGGGGTATGCGGCAGCCCCAGCATTTT. It yields the protein CASSTTGGMRQPQHF.

This clonotype was seen ten or more times. This chain links TRBV5-1 with TRBJ1-1; 7 nucleotides line up with TRBD1. Unmatched junction bases numbered 8, after V lost 0 bases and J lost 3 bases. Germline CDR1 reads SGHRS; CDR2 reads YFSETQ. There are 16 residues in the CDR3. CDR3 sequence reads: CASSLDRGLSDTEAFF. In DNA, the CDR3 is TGCGCCAGCAGCTTGGACAGGGGTCTTTCTGACACTGAAGCTTTCTTT. The full variable domain, rest sourced from reference TRBV5-1 and TRBJ1-1, is KAGVTQTPRYLIKTRGQQVTLSCSPISGHRSVSWYQQTPGQGLQFLFEYFSETQRNKGNFPGRFSGRQFSNSRSEMNVSTLELGDSALYLCASSLDRGLSDTEAFFGQGTRLTVV.

Many counts were recorded for this clonotype. Relative to the germline gene, one junction end is altered; a read error may explain this. This rearrangement joins TRBV20-1 to TRBJ1-5; maybe TRBD1 (5 bases). Germline assignment: CDR1 DFQATT and CDR2 SNEGSKA (reference sequence). This CDR3 has 13 amino acids. Written as DNA, the CDR3 is TGCAGTGCCAGAGTCAGGGTTTTTCAGCCCCAGCATTTT. Translation: CSARVRVFQPQHF.

V usage is TRBV6-5 and J usage is TRBJ1-1; no definite D call. Germline V gene sequence: CDR1 MNHEY, CDR2 SVGAGI. Trimming took 5 bases from V and 0 from J, leaving 16 bases between them. The CDR3 consists of 16 residues. CDR3 nucleotides: TGTGCCAGCAGTGAGGACGGAAATTTCATGAACACTGAAGCTTTCTTT. Residues: CASSEDGNFMNTEAFF.

The table lists this clonotype with many counts. This rearrangement joins TRBV9 to TRBJ1-1; D gene unclear. Trimming removed 0 bases from V and 0 bases from J, with 9 bases in between. The germline gives CDR1 SGDLS, CDR2 YYNGEE. There are 15 residues in the CDR3. The CDR3 region has the DNA TGTGCCAGCAGCGTAGCATTCACCATGAACACTGAAGCTTTCTTT. This translates into CASSVAFTMNTEAFF.

In the case of this clonotype: Because it lacks the conserved phenylalanine or tryptophan at the end, this CDR3 is likely a read error. The J gene is TRBJ1-6, the V gene TRBV25-1; D is uncertain. The CDR3 extends over 12 amino acids. CDR1 MGHDK and CDR2 SYGVNS come from the germline V gene. Trimming removed 2 bases at V and 10 bases at J, with 6 bases between. CDR3 DNA: TGTGCCAGCAGTGAAATTAGCTCACCCCTCCACCTT. This encodes CASSEISSPLHL.

There are many counts of this clonotype. This chain joins TRBV6-5 and TRBJ1-2; 8 bases line up with TRBD1. The J segment lost 5 bases and the V segment lost 5 bases, leaving 7 bases of the junction unmatched. The CDR3 has 14 residues. Per germline, CDR1 MNHEY and CDR2 SVGAGI. The DNA of the CDR3 is TGTGCCAGCAGTCCTAAACAGGGGGGATATGGCTACACCTTC. Protein: CASSPKQGGYGYTF.

The sample holds many counts of this clonotype. The junction departs from the called germline gene at one end, perhaps through a read error. The gene calls are TRBV7-2 and TRBJ2-7; D remains ambiguous. The CDR3 consists of 15 residues. Looked up from germline, CDR1 is SGHTA and CDR2 is FQGNSA. CDR3 DNA sequence: TGCGCCAGCAGCCAAGGCCTTTTGAGCTCCTACGAGCAGTACTTC. Protein: CASSQGLLSSYEQYF.

In its sample, this clonotype was seen many times. The CDR3, as DNA: TGTGCCAGCAGCTCCCCCACTGAAGCTTTCTTT. It translates to CASSSPTEAFF. V gene TRBV7-9 combines with J gene TRBJ1-1; D is undetermined. The CDR3 totals 11 residues. With 4 bases removed from V and 4 bases from J, the gap between germline ends came to 4 bases. Germline loops: CDR1 SEHNR, CDR2 FQNEAQ (reference sequence). The full variable domain, completed using reference TRBV7-9 and TRBJ1-1, is DTGVSQNPRHKITKRGQNVTFRCDPISEHNRLYWYRQTLGQGPEFLTYFQNEAQLEKSRLLSDRFSAERPKGSFSTLEIQRTEQGDSAMYLCASSSPTEAFFGQGTRLTVV.

The rearrangement links TRBV10-3 to TRBJ1-3; 7 bases map to TRBD1. The CDR3 is made up of 16 amino acids. Trimming cost V 3 bases and J 8 bases; bases outside gene matches: 13. The germline CDR1 and CDR2 sequences are ENHRY and SYGVKD. The chain's CDR3 is CAISDFGTVVADTIYF. The CDR3 DNA follows: TGTGCCATCAGTGACTTCGGGACAGTGGTAGCCGACACCATATATTTT.

In regard to this clonotype: Since a much larger clone is just one base distant, this may be a read error. The rearrangement links TRBV7-3 to TRBJ1-2; D may be TRBD1 (6 bases). From germline, CDR1 is SGHTA and CDR2 FQGTGA. Trimming pared 3 bases from V and 9 bases from J, leaving 17 bases between. CDR3 size: 14 residues. The CDR3 region has the DNA TGTGCCAGCAGCTTTTCCGACAGGAGCCATCGCTACACCTTC. It codes for CASSFSDRSHRYTF.

This clonotype was detected many times. The V call is TRBV7-3, the J call TRBJ2-5, with no clear D. V was cut by 2 bases and J by 4 bases, with 8 bases left in between. CDR3 length: 13 residues. Germline V CDR1 and CDR2: SGHTA, FQGTGA. CDR3 DNA sequence: TGTGCCAGCAGCTTATCGCTGAGAGAGACCCAGTACTTC. Translated: CASSLSLRETQYF.